This entry describes one T cell receptor beta chain. This record belongs to a study of cytomegalovirus exposure and HLA in healthy donors. CDR1 SNHLY and CDR2 FYNNEI come from the germline V gene. The junction had 5 bases not matched to a gene; V was cut back by 2 bases and J by 4 bases. The CDR3 is made up of 14 amino acids. Primers: 60 Vbeta forward and 13 Jbeta reverse. Generated by immunoSEQ multiplex PCR, the TCRdb table keeps only in-frame clones and is missing some. The sample consists of approximately 38,000 clones, roughly 84% of them appearing once. The sequence came from a woman aged 18-35 years in good health and CMV-seronegative. The chain uses TRBV2 and TRBJ2-7, with 7 bases matching TRBD1. Sequenced material: PBMCs. This CDR3 reads CASSEIVQGYEQYF. CDR3 nucleotides: TGTGCCAGCAGTGAAATCGTACAGGGGTACGAGCAGTACTTC.